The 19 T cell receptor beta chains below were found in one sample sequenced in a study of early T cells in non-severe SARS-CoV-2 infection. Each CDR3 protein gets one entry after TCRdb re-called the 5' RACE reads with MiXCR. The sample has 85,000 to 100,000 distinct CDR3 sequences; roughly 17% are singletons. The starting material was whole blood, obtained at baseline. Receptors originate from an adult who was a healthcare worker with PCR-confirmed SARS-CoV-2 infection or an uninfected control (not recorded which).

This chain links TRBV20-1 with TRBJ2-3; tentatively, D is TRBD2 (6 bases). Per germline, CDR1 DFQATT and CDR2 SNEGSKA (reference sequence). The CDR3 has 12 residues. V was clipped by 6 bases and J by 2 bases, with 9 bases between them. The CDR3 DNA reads TGCAGTGCCGGCGGGATCACAGATACGCAGTATTTT. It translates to CSAGGITDTQYF.

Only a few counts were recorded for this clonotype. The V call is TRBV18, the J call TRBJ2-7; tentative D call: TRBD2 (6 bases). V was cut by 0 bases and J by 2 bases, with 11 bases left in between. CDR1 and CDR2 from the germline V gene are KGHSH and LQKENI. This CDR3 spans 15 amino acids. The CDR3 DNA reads TGTGCCAGCTCACCACCCGGGACTCCTACCTACGAGCAGTACTTC. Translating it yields CASSPPGTPTYEQYF.

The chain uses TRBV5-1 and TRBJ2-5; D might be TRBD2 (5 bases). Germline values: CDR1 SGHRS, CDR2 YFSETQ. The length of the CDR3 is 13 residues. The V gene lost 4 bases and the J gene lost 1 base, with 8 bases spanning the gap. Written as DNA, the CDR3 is TGCGCCAGCAGCCAGCGGACCCAAGAGACCCAGTACTTC. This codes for CASSQRTQETQYF.

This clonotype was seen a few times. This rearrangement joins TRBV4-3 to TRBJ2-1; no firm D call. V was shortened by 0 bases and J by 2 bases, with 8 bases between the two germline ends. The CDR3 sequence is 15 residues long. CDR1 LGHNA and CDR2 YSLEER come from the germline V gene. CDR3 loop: CASSQEQTTYNEQFF. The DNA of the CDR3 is TGCGCCAGCAGCCAAGAACAGACCACCTACAATGAGCAGTTCTTC.

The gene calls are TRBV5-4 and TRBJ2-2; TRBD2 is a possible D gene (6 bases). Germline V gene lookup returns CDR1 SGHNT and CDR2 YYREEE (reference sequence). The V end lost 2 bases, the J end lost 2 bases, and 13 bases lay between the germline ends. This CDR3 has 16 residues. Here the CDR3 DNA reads TGTGCCAGCAGCTTCGATCCGGGACTTAACACCGGGGAGCTGTTTTTT. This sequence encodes CASSFDPGLNTGELFF.

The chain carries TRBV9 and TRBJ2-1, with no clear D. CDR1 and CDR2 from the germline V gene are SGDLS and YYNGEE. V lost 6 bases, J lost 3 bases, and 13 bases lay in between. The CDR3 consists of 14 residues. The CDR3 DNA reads TGTGCCAGCACTCGGGTGGGCAGCTACAATGAGCAGTTCTTC. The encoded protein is CASTRVGSYNEQFF.

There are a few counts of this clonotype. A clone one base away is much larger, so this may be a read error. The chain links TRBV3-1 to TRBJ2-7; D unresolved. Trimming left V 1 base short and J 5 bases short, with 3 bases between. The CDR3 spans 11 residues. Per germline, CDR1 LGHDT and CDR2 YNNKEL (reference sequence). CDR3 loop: CASSQGDEQYF. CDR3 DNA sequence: TGTGCCAGCAGCCAAGGCGACGAGCAGTACTTC.

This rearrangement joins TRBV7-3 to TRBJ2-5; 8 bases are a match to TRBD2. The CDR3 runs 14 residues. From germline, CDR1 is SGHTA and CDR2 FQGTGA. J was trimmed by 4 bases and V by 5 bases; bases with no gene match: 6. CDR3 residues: CASSRYSGAETQYF. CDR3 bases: TGTGCCAGCAGCCGATATAGCGGGGCAGAGACCCAGTACTTC.

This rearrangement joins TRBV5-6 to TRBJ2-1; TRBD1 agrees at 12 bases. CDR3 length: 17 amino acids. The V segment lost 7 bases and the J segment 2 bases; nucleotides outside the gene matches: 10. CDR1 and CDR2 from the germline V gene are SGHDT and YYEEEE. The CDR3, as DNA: TGTGCCAGCTCCGGGACAGGGGGCTTCCTAACCTACAATGAGCAGTTCTTC. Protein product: CASSGTGGFLTYNEQFF.

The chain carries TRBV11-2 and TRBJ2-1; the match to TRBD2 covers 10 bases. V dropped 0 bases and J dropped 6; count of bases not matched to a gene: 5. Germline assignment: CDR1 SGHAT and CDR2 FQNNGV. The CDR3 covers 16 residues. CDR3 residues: CASSLDLWTSGNEQFF. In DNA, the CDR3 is TGTGCCAGCAGCTTAGATCTCTGGACTAGCGGCAATGAGCAGTTCTTC.

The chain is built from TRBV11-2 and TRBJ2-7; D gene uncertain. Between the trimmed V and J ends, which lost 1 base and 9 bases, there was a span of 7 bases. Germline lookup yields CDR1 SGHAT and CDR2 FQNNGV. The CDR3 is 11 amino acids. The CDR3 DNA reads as TGTGCCAGCAGCTTAGGACATTGGCAGTACTTC. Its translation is CASSLGHWQYF. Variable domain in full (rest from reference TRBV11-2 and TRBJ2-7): EAGVAQSPRYKIIEKRQSVAFWCNPISGHATLYWYQQILGQGPKLLIQFQNNGVVDDSQLPKDRFSAERLKGVDSTLKIQPAKLEDSAVYLCASSLGHWQYFGPGTRLTVT.

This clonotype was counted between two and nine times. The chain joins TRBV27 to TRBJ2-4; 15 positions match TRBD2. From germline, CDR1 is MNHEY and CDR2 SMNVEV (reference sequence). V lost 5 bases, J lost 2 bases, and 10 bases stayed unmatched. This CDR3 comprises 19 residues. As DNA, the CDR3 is TGTGCCAGCAGTCCCCGGACTAGCGGGAGGGCCGTAACCAAAAACATTCAGTACTTC. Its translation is CASSPRTSGRAVTKNIQYF.

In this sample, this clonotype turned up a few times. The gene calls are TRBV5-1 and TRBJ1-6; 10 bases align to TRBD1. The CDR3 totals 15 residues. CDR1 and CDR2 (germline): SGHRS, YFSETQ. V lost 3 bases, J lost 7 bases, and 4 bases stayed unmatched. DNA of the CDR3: TGCGCCAGCAGCTCCGGGACAGGGGCCAATTCACCCCTCCACTTT. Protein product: CASSSGTGANSPLHF.

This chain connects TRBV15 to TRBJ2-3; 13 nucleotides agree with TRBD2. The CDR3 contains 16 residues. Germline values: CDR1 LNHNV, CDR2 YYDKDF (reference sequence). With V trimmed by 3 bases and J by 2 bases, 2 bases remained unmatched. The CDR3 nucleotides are TGTGCCACCAGCAGCGGGACTAGCGGGGCCACAGATACGCAGTATTTT. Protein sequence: CATSSGTSGATDTQYF.

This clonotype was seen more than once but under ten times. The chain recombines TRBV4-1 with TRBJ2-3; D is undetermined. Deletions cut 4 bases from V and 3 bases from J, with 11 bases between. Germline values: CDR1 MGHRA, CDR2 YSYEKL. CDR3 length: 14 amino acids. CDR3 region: CASSLRTSTDTQYF. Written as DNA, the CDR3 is TGCGCCAGCAGCCTACGGACCAGTACAGATACGCAGTATTTT.

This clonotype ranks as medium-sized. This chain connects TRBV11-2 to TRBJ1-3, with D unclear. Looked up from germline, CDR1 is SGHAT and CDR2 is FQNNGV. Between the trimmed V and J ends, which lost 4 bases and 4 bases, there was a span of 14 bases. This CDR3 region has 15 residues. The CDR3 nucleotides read TGTGCCAGCAGCTCAGGAGGTAGTCCCGGAAACACCATATATTTT. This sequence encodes CASSSGGSPGNTIYF.

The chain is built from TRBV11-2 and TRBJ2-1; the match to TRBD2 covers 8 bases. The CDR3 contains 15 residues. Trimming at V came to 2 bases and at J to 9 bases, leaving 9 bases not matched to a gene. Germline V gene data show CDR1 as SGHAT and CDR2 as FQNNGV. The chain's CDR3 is CASSLISGRETEQFF. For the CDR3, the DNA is TGTGCCAGCAGCTTAATCAGCGGGAGAGAGACTGAGCAGTTCTTC.

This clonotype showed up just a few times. The CDR3 sequence is CSARREQDSLNEKLFF. CDR3 nucleotides: TGCAGTGCTAGAAGAGAACAGGACAGCCTTAATGAAAAACTGTTTTTT. V and J are TRBV20-1 and TRBJ1-4, with a weak D call TRBD1 (6 bases). Germline V gene lookup returns CDR1 DFQATT and CDR2 SNEGSKA (reference sequence). The CDR3 loop spans 16 amino acids. V was pared by 2 bases and J by 4 bases, with 17 bases between.

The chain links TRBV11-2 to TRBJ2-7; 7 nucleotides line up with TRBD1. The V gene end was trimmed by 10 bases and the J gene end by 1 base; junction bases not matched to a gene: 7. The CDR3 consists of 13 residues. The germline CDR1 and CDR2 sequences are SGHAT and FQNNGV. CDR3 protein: CAIPGQPSYEQYF. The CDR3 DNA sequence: TGTGCCATTCCGGGACAGCCTTCCTACGAGCAGTACTTC.